The source of this T cell receptor (beta chain) is a study of CD8 T cells in ankylosing spondylitis. This CDR3 is 15 amino acids long. Trimming left V 2 bases short and J 2 bases short, with 12 bases between. This clonotype was observed a handful of times. TCR beta libraries were made by quantitative 5'-RACE with molecular barcodes. TCRdb reanalysed the 5' RACE reads using MiXCR and keeps one entry per CDR3 protein. The data hold 300,000 to 350,000 distinct CDR3 sequences, with less than 25% observed a single time. This TCR came from a female donor with ankylosing spondylitis or in good health (not recorded which). This sequence joins TRBV12-3 or TRBV12-4 and TRBJ1-1; D gene unclear. Source material: blood, either unsorted or a sorted T cell fraction (not recorded which). CDR3 region: CASSLYREFNTEAFF. CDR3 DNA: TGTGCCAGCAGTTTATATAGGGAATTTAACACTGAAGCTTTCTTT.